These T cell receptor beta chains were read from a single sample in a study of blood T cells in healthy people across ages. TCRdb reprocessed the 5' RACE reads with MiXCR, giving one entry per CDR3 protein. The data show around 940,000 distinct CDR3 sequences, with roughly 51% seen just once and about a fifth held by the top ten. Sequencing was performed on blood. These receptors were obtained from a woman aged 55-69 years in good health. Both conserved end residues are part of each CDR3. The D gene is left open where the match is weak. Size tells how often a clone was seen (once, few, many) or the class of an expanded clone, and some rows leave it out.

d_call	clone_size	v_call	j_call	cdr3_aa	cdr3_nt
-	-	TRBV6-5	TRBJ2-3	CASSYQANRGTDTQYF	TGTGCCAGCAGTTACCAGGCGAATAGGGGCACAGATACGCAGTATTTT
-	few	TRBV6-6	TRBJ2-3	CASSPPRDNTDTQYF	TGTGCCAGCAGTCCCCCCCGGGACAACACAGATACGCAGTATTTT
-	-	TRBV20-1	TRBJ2-7	CSAHGQSSAYEQYF	TGCAGTGCTCACGGACAGTCCTCTGCCTACGAGCAGTACTTC
-	-	TRBV29-1	TRBJ2-7	CSVQTVLYEQYF	TGCAGCGTTCAGACAGTCCTCTACGAGCAGTACTTC
-	few	TRBV25-1	TRBJ2-3	CASSDRLTGTDTQYF	TGTGCCAGCAGTGACCGACTGACCGGCACAGATACGCAGTATTTT
TRBD2	-	TRBV20-1	TRBJ2-1	CSARALAGHSYNEQFF	TGCAGTGCTAGGGCTCTAGCGGGCCACTCCTACAATGAGCAGTTCTTC
TRBD1	-	TRBV28	TRBJ2-5	CASRPTGVVGETQYF	TGTGCCAGCAGACCGACAGGGGTGGTAGGGGAGACCCAGTACTTC
TRBD1	-	TRBV12-3/TRBV12-4	TRBJ2-1	CASSSRGTGGTNEQFF	TGTGCCAGCAGTTCCCGGGGGACAGGGGGAACCAATGAGCAGTTCTTC
TRBD1	-	TRBV4-2	TRBJ2-5	CASSQGATGGYQETQYF	TGTGCCAGCAGCCAAGGAGCGACAGGGGGGTACCAAGAGACTCAGTACTTC
TRBD2	-	TRBV11-2	TRBJ2-3	CASSLIAGGSTDTQYF	TGTGCCAGCAGCTTGATAGCGGGAGGCAGCACAGATACGCAGTATTTT
-	-	TRBV5-1	TRBJ2-5	CASSPGPGGEETQYF	TGCGCCAGCAGCCCCGGACCGGGCGGGGAAGAGACCCAGTACTTC
-	-	TRBV4-1	TRBJ2-7	CASSQDLGTDEQYF	TGCGCCAGCAGCCAAGATTTAGGCACCGACGAGCAGTACTTC
TRBD2	few	TRBV20-1	TRBJ2-1	CSAKAGVGFNEQFF	TGCAGTGCTAAAGCGGGAGTAGGGTTCAATGAGCAGTTCTTC
-	-	TRBV4-3	TRBJ1-5	CASSQDLRGDQPQHF	TGCGCCAGCAGCCAAGATTTAAGGGGTGATCAGCCCCAGCATTTT
-	-	TRBV7-9	TRBJ2-7	CASSLDKGSELSYEQYF	TGTGCCAGCAGCTTAGATAAGGGCAGTGAGCTTTCCTACGAGCAGTACTTC
TRBD2	-	TRBV10-3	TRBJ2-3	CAISGGISGSTDTQYF	TGTGCCATCAGTGGGGGTATTAGCGGGAGCACAGATACGCAGTATTTT
-	-	TRBV24-1	TRBJ2-3	CATSDRQTDTQYF	TGTGCCACCAGTGATCGACAGACAGATACGCAGTATTTT
-	-	TRBV29-1	TRBJ1-2	CSVIGGDYGYTF	TGCAGCGTTATCGGCGGTGACTATGGCTACACCTTC
-	once	TRBV6-5	TRBJ2-7	CASSLMGVSAYEQYF	TGTGCCAGCAGTTTGATGGGAGTAAGTGCCTACGAGCAGTACTTC
-	-	TRBV7-7	TRBJ2-5	CASSPIGQGTQYF	TGTGCCAGCAGCCCCATTGGCCAGGGGACCCAGTACTTC
-	-	TRBV4-1	TRBJ2-7	CASNQEIPQNSYEQYF	TGCGCCAGCAACCAAGAGATCCCCCAGAACTCCTACGAGCAGTACTTC
-	-	TRBV3-1	TRBJ2-1	CASSPPPGWENNEQFF	TGTGCCAGCAGCCCGCCCCCAGGGTGGGAGAACAATGAGCAGTTCTTC
-	few	TRBV14	TRBJ1-1	CASSQDLGVVDTEAFF	TGTGCCAGCAGCCAAGATCTCGGAGTCGTGGACACTGAAGCTTTCTTT
-	few	TRBV7-2	TRBJ2-5	CASSGNTGIRETQYF	TGTGCCAGCAGCGGTAATACAGGGATCCGGGAGACCCAGTACTTC
TRBD1	few	TRBV29-1	TRBJ2-3	CSVEGNRGTDTQYF	TGCAGCGTTGAAGGCAACAGGGGGACAGATACGCAGTATTTT
-	-	TRBV2	TRBJ2-4	CASSDASFPTKNIQYF	TGTGCCAGCAGTGACGCTAGTTTCCCAACCAAAAACATTCAGTACTTC
-	-	TRBV19	TRBJ2-1	CASRSGLAGYEQFF	TGTGCCAGTAGGTCTGGGTTAGCAGGTTATGAGCAGTTCTTC
-	-	TRBV10-3	TRBJ1-2	CAISGGFGYTF	TGTGCCATCAGTGGAGGGTTTGGCTACACCTTC
TRBD2	-	TRBV20-1	TRBJ2-7	CSASGLAGADYEQYF	TGCAGTGCTTCGGGACTAGCGGGGGCTGACTACGAGCAGTACTTC
-	-	TRBV14	TRBJ1-6	CASSQVGASGSPLHF	TGTGCCAGCAGCCAAGTAGGGGCCTCGGGTTCACCCCTCCACTTT
-	few	TRBV7-9	TRBJ2-5	CASRELATQYF	TGTGCCAGCCGGGAGCTGGCGACCCAGTACTTC
-	-	TRBV20-1	TRBJ2-4	CSARDGSAKNIQYF	TGCAGTGCTAGAGATGGATCAGCCAAAAACATTCAGTACTTC
-	few	TRBV11-2	TRBJ2-5	CASSWLGSETQYF	TGTGCCAGCAGCTGGTTAGGATCTGAGACCCAGTACTTC
TRBD2	-	TRBV11-1	TRBJ2-7	CASSFNSGGSYEQYF	TGTGCCAGCAGCTTCAACTCGGGAGGGTCCTACGAGCAGTACTTC
-	-	TRBV7-3	TRBJ1-5	CASSSFGGQPQHF	TGTGCCAGCAGCTCCTTCGGCGGTCAGCCCCAGCATTTT
TRBD1	-	TRBV5-6	TRBJ2-5	CASSLGTGVKETQYF	TGTGCCAGCAGCTTGGGGACAGGGGTCAAAGAGACCCAGTACTTC
-	-	TRBV4-1	TRBJ2-5	CASSNHGPTSRTQYF	TGCGCCAGCAGCAACCACGGACCCACTAGCAGGACCCAGTACTTC
-	few	TRBV7-2	TRBJ2-7	CASSDGVGSEQYF	TGTGCCAGCAGCGACGGAGTGGGTTCCGAGCAGTACTTC
-	-	TRBV12-3/TRBV12-4	TRBJ2-7	CASRSLAGAGGNEQYF	TGTGCCAGCAGATCTTTAGCGGGAGCAGGGGGCAATGAGCAGTACTTC
-	-	TRBV4-3	TRBJ2-5	CASRHDAWGETQYF	TGCGCCAGCAGGCATGACGCCTGGGGAGAGACCCAGTACTTC
TRBD1	-	TRBV20-1	TRBJ2-5	CSASSPDREETQYF	TGCAGTGCATCTTCACCTGACAGGGAAGAGACCCAGTACTTC
TRBD2	-	TRBV7-2	TRBJ2-3	CASSSSGRRADTQYF	TGTGCCAGCAGTAGTAGCGGGAGAAGGGCAGATACGCAGTATTTT
TRBD2	few	TRBV27	TRBJ2-7	CASSSGLAGVGLNEQYF	TGTGCCAGCAGTTCGGGACTAGCGGGAGTCGGTCTTAACGAGCAGTACTTC
TRBD2	-	TRBV12-5	TRBJ2-7	CASGAGLAEPYEQYF	TGTGCTAGTGGTGCGGGACTAGCGGAGCCCTACGAGCAGTACTTC
-	-	TRBV20-1	TRBJ2-3	CSARFRPGSDTQYF	TGCAGTGCTAGATTTCGTCCAGGGTCAGATACGCAGTATTTT
-	-	TRBV20-1	TRBJ1-2	CSARQEGGYAYTF	TGCAGTGCTAGACAGGAAGGGGGGTATGCCTACACCTTC
TRBD2	-	TRBV7-6	TRBJ2-1	CASSLAPGTSGTYSYNEQFF	TGTGCCAGCAGCTTAGCTCCCGGGACTAGCGGGACTTACTCCTACAATGAGCAGTTCTTC
TRBD1	many	TRBV12-3/TRBV12-4	TRBJ2-3	CASSSDRGKQYF	TGTGCCAGCAGTTCCGACAGGGGAAAGCAGTATTTT
-	-	TRBV12-3/TRBV12-4	TRBJ2-5	CASSTTSKIETQYF	TGTGCCAGCAGCACTACTTCTAAGATAGAGACCCAGTACTTC
TRBD2	few	TRBV7-2	TRBJ2-4	CASSVGGLAASKNIQYF	TGTGCCAGCAGCGTAGGGGGACTAGCGGCGTCCAAAAACATTCAGTACTTC
TRBD2	-	TRBV5-1	TRBJ2-2	CASSLTGTSGNTGGLFF	TGCGCCAGCAGCTTAACCGGGACTAGCGGGAATACCGGGGGGCTGTTTTTT
-	-	TRBV12-3/TRBV12-4	TRBJ1-5	CASSLSRGHQPQHF	TGTGCCAGCAGTTTATCCAGGGGTCATCAGCCCCAGCATTTT